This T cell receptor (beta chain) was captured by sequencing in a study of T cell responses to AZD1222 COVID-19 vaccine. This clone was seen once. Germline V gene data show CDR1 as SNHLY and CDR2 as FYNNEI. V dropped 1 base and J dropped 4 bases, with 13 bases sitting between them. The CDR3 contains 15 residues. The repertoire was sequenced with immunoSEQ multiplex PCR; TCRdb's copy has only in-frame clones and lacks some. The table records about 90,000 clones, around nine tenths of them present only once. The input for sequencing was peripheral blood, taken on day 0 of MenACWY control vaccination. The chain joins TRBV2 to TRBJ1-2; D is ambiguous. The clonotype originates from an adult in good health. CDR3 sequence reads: CASSEGPGVLYGYTF. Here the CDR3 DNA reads TGTGCCAGCAGTGAAGGACCGGGAGTTCTCTATGGCTACACCTTC.